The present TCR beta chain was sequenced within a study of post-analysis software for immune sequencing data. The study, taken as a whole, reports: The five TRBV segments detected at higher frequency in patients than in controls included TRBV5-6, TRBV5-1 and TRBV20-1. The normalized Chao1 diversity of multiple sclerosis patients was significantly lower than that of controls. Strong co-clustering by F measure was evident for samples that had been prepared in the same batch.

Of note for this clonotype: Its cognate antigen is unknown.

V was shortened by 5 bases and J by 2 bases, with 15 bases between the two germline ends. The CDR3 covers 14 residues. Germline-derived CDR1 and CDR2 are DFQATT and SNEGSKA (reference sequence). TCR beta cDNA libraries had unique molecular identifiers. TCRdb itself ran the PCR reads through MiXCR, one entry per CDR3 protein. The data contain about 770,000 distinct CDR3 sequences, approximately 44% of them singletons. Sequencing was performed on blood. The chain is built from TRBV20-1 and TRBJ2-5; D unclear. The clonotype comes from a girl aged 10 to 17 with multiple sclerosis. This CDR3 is CSAPPDNLQETQYF. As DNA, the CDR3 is TGCAGTGCTCCCCCAGATAACCTTCAAGAGACCCAGTACTTC.